The present entry profiles one T cell receptor beta chain with its context. The data belong to a study of cytomegalovirus exposure and HLA in healthy donors. Per the germline V gene, CDR1 is MNHNS and CDR2 is SASEGT. V lost 5 bases and J lost 6; bases outside the gene matches: 6. The CDR3 has 13 residues. The study ran its PCR with 60 Vbeta and 13 Jbeta primers. Produced via immunoSEQ multiplex PCR; TCRdb's table is partial and in-frame only. This sample has 200,000 to 250,000 clones, with 70% to 90% found just once. The sequence came from a girl aged 2 to 10 in good health and CMV-seronegative. This chain uses TRBV6-1 with TRBJ1-2, with 7 positions matching TRBD1. The sequencing input was PBMCs. The CDR3 is CASSPLTGHGYTF. The CDR3 DNA reads TGTGCCAGCAGTCCCCTGACAGGGCATGGCTACACCTTC.